Each of the 23 T cell receptor beta chains below was sequenced from the same sample in a study of molecular identifiers for immune sequencing clone quantification. MiXCR was run by TCRdb on the PCR reads, yielding one entry per CDR3 protein. Here the sample spans a few hundred thousand distinct CDR3 sequences, about 22% being singletons. Sequencing was done on a sample of naive CD8+ T cells from blood, with Jurkat cell RNA spiked in. The subset denotes: FACS-sorted CD8+CD4-CCR7+CD45RA+ naive T cells. The receptors were sampled from a human donor in good health. Some libraries in this study had Jurkat cell RNA spiked in.

The chain links TRBV11-2 to TRBJ2-3; 7 nucleotides align to TRBD2. The V gene end was trimmed by 4 bases and the J gene end by 3 bases; junction bases not matched to a gene: 7. The CDR3 covers 15 residues. The germline gives CDR1 SGHAT, CDR2 FQNNGV. The CDR3 coding sequence is TGTGCCAGCAGCTCGAGCGGACTAGAAACAGATACGCAGTATTTT. Protein: CASSSSGLETDTQYF.

This clonotype was observed many times. The chain recombines TRBV6-2 or TRBV6-3 with TRBJ2-7; unclear D gene. Germline V CDR1 and CDR2: MNHEY, SVGEGT. The CDR3 has 11 residues. V lost 6 bases to trimming and J lost 3 bases, with 6 bases between them. CDR3 sequence (DNA): TGTGCCAGCAGCCGGGTCTACGAGCAGTACTTC. Protein product: CASSRVYEQYF.

Concerning this clonotype: A much bigger clone sits one base away, suggesting this may be a read error. This chain uses TRBV9 with TRBJ1-2; maybe TRBD1 (6 bases). V dropped 5 bases and J dropped 4 bases, with 18 bases sitting between them. Germline CDR1 is SGDLS and CDR2 is YYNGEE. The CDR3 length is 15 residues. CDR3 sequence: CASSEHTGQTYGYTF. CDR3 in DNA: TGTGCCAGCAGTGAGCATACAGGACAGACCTATGGCTACACCTTC.

The genes are TRBV7-9 and TRBJ1-4, with D possibly TRBD1 on 6 matching bases. The V and J ends lost 7 bases and 5 bases respectively, with 14 bases between them. The germline V gene encodes CDR1 SEHNR and CDR2 FQNEAQ (reference sequence). CDR3 size: 14 residues. CDR3 amino acids: CASTRGRGNEKLFF. In DNA form, the CDR3 reads TGTGCCAGCACTAGAGGGAGGGGGAATGAAAAACTGTTTTTT.

This clonotype was observed many times. The V and J genes are TRBV6-2 or TRBV6-3 and TRBJ2-1; D is unclear. The CDR3 consists of 16 residues. Trimming cost V 4 bases and J 3 bases, with 16 bases left between them. CDR1 is MNHEY and CDR2 is SVGEGT in the germline V gene. The DNA of the CDR3 is TGTGCCAGCAGTTCCCCAGGTGGGCCTTACTACAATGAGCAGTTCTTC. Residues: CASSSPGGPYYNEQFF.

This clonotype occurred many times. The chain is built from TRBV2 and TRBJ1-1; tentatively, D is TRBD1 (5 bases). The CDR3 runs to 16 residues. V lost 3 bases and J 0 bases, leaving 14 bases between the germline ends. The germline gives CDR1 SNHLY, CDR2 FYNNEI. DNA for the CDR3: TGTGCCAGCAGTGAGGTCGGGCAGGGCATGAACACTGAAGCTTTCTTT. Protein sequence: CASSEVGQGMNTEAFF.

Details on this clonotype: Given a much more abundant clone one base away, this may be a read error. This chain connects TRBV20-1 to TRBJ2-3; a weak D match, TRBD2 (6 bases). The length of the CDR3 is 16 residues. CDR1 DFQATT and CDR2 SNEGSKA come from the germline V gene (reference sequence). CDR3 sequence: CSARDIERGIPDTQDF. The CDR3 nucleotides are TGCAGTGCTAGAGATATCGAACGCGGGATTCCAGATACGCAGGATTTT.

This clonotype came up a few times. The rearrangement joins TRBV9 to TRBJ2-3, with D perhaps matching TRBD2 (5 bases). This CDR3 contains 17 residues. Germline V CDR1 and CDR2: SGDLS, YYNGEE. Trimming took 3 bases from V and 3 from J, leaving 20 bases between them. CDR3: CASSAPWEQAGTDTQYF. In DNA form, the CDR3 reads TGTGCCAGCAGCGCCCCATGGGAGCAGGCTGGAACAGATACGCAGTATTTT.

On this clonotype itself: This could be a read error, since a much larger clone is one nucleotide away. V usage is TRBV11-2 and J usage is TRBJ2-5; D gene ambiguous. Germline V lookup: CDR1 SGHAT, CDR2 FQNNGV. CDR3 size: 15 residues. The chain's CDR3 is CASSLGSSSEETQHF. CDR3 DNA sequence: TGTGCCAGCAGCTTGGGCTCGTCGTCGGAAGAGACCCAGCACTTC.

With regard to this clonotype: This may arise from a read error, as a much more abundant clone is one base away. The gene calls are TRBV12-3 or TRBV12-4 and TRBJ2-1; D is perhaps TRBD1 (5 bases). This CDR3 has 14 residues. With 5 bases removed from V and 7 bases from J, the gap between germline ends came to 15 bases. CDR3 coding DNA: TGTGCCAGCAGTCTTGGTGGTAGGGGTAATGAGCAGTTCTTC. This gives the protein CASSLGGRGNEQFF.

Note on this clonotype: The conserved phenylalanine or tryptophan normally closing the CDR3 is absent here, so this likely arose from a read error. CDR3 residues: CASSEQGAVGANVLTS. As DNA, the CDR3 is TGTGCCAGCAGTGAACAGGGGGCAGTTGGGGCCAACGTCCTGACTTCC. The chain uses TRBV25-1 and TRBJ2-6, with TRBD1 identical over 8 bases. Germline V gene sequence: CDR1 MGHDK, CDR2 SYGVNS. This CDR3 is built from 16 residues. V was pared by 2 bases and J by 3 bases, with 3 bases of the junction left unmatched.

With regard to this clonotype: The germline gene is not matched at one end of the junction; a read error may be the cause. The chain links TRBV5-4 to TRBJ1-1; possibly TRBD1 for D (5 bases). Germline values: CDR1 SGHNT, CDR2 YYREEE (reference sequence). The CDR3 is made up of 16 amino acids. CDR3 sequence reads: CASSPSRQGSNTGAFF. As DNA, the CDR3 is TGTGCCAGCAGCCCCTCCCGGCAGGGATCGAACACTGGAGCTTTCTTT.

On this clonotype: A read error may explain this, as a much larger clone is one base away. The chain employs TRBV12-3 or TRBV12-4 and TRBJ2-3, with 11 bases lining up with TRBD2. V gave up 6 bases and J gave up 1 base; unmatched junction bases: 9. This CDR3 comprises 17 residues. CDR3 sequence (DNA): TGTGCCAGCAGGCCCCCAGCTAGCGGGGGGTGCACAGATACGCAGTATTTT. As protein: CASRPPASGGCTDTQYF.

Comments on this clonotype: Mismatch with germline at one junction end may stem from a read error. The chain has TRBV6-2 or TRBV6-3 and TRBJ1-5; D is unclear. CDR3 length equals 13 residues. Looked up from germline, CDR1 is MNHEY and CDR2 is SVGEGT. CDR3 loop: CASSYYSNQPRHF. CDR3 bases: TGTGCCAGCAGTTATTATAGCAATCAGCCCCGGCATTTT.

This clonotype has just a few counts. CDR3 sequence reads: CASSLGPSPGTDTQYF. In DNA, the CDR3 is TGTGCCAGCAGCTTAGGACCCAGCCCCGGCACAGATACGCAGTATTTT. The V gene is TRBV7-9, the J gene TRBJ2-3; D uncertain. The germline V gene encodes CDR1 SEHNR and CDR2 FQNEAQ (reference sequence). Trimming removed 1 base at V and 1 base at J, with 12 bases between. This CDR3 spans 16 amino acids.

This clonotype was found many times. This sequence joins TRBV19 and TRBJ2-7; 7 bases line up with TRBD1. J gave up 2 bases and V 0 bases, and 7 bases lay outside the gene matches. From germline, CDR1 is LNHDA and CDR2 SQIVND (reference sequence). The CDR3 is made up of 16 amino acids. CDR3: CASSIERDSEAYEQYF. The DNA of the CDR3 is TGTGCCAGTAGTATAGAAAGGGACAGCGAAGCCTACGAGCAGTACTTC. The full variable domain, with the rest looked up from reference TRBV19 and TRBJ2-7, is DGGITQSPKYLFRKEGQNVTLSCEQNLNHDAMYWYRQDPGQGLRLIYYSQIVNDFQKGDIAEGYSVSREKKESFPLTVTSAQKNPTAFYLCASSIERDSEAYEQYFGPGTRLTVT.

This clonotype occurred many times. The chain carries TRBV19 and TRBJ2-2; maybe TRBD2 (6 bases). V was cut by 1 base and J by 5 bases, with 8 bases left in between. CDR1 and CDR2 from the germline V gene are LNHDA and SQIVND (reference sequence). CDR3 length: 14 amino acids. This chain's CDR3 is CASSIGSGTGELFF. The CDR3 region has the DNA TGTGCCAGTAGTATAGGGAGCGGGACCGGGGAGCTGTTTTTT.

This chain links TRBV9 with TRBJ2-4, with D uncertain. Germline-derived CDR1 and CDR2 are SGDLS and YYNGEE. V shed 2 bases and J shed 8 bases, with 14 bases lying between them. This CDR3 comprises 14 residues. DNA for the CDR3: TGTGCCAGCAGCGTCGATGGCCTCTTTGACATTCAGTACTTC. This codes for CASSVDGLFDIQYF.

For this clonotype: A much larger clone differs by one base, so this may be a read error. V and J are TRBV28 and TRBJ2-1, with 9 bases matching TRBD1. Per the germline V gene, CDR1 is MDHEN and CDR2 is SYDVKM. The V and J ends lost 10 bases and 10 bases, in that order; junction bases with no gene match: 20. The CDR3 loop spans 16 amino acids. CDR3 residues: CAITLGTGQGPYEQFF. The CDR3 DNA reads as TGTGCCATCACATTGGGCACGGGACAGGGCCCTTACGAGCAGTTCTTC.

There are many counts of this clonotype. The chain couples TRBV7-8 to TRBJ1-1; D is perhaps TRBD1 (6 bases). This CDR3 spans 14 amino acids. Between the trimmed V and J ends, which lost 5 bases and 6 bases, there was a span of 16 bases. CDR1 and CDR2 (germline): SGHVS, FQNEAQ. The CDR3 is CASSHMRGKPEAFF. The CDR3 nucleotides are TGTGCCAGCAGCCACATGAGGGGGAAGCCTGAAGCTTTCTTT.

In its sample, this clonotype was seen many times. The chain joins TRBV6-2 or TRBV6-3 to TRBJ1-5; maybe TRBD1 (5 bases). V was shortened by 2 bases and J by 2 bases, with 13 bases between the two germline ends. This CDR3 has 16 residues. CDR1 and CDR2 from the germline V gene are MNHEY and SVGEGT. The CDR3 region is CASSYEVGGGNQPQHF. CDR3 DNA: TGTGCCAGCAGTTACGAGGTCGGAGGGGGCAATCAGCCCCAGCATTTT.

The chain has TRBV28 and TRBJ2-1; TRBD2 agrees at 13 bases. Trimming cost V 6 bases and J 8 bases; bases outside gene matches: 19. The CDR3 spans 19 residues. The germline CDR1 and CDR2 sequences are MDHEN and SYDVKM. The CDR3 region is CASSLALETGLAGIHEQFF. DNA of the CDR3: TGTGCCAGCAGCCTTGCCCTCGAAACGGGACTAGCGGGGATCCATGAGCAGTTCTTC.

Ten or more counts support this clonotype. The rearrangement joins TRBV7-9 to TRBJ2-3; 11 nucleotides match TRBD2. Looked up from germline, CDR1 is SEHNR and CDR2 is FQNEAQ (reference sequence). V shed 5 bases, J shed 4 bases, and the junction held 5 bases outside the gene matches. The CDR3 length is 15 residues. CDR3 sequence reads: CASSLLAGEPDTQYF. Here the CDR3 DNA reads TGTGCCAGCAGCCTACTAGCGGGAGAGCCAGATACGCAGTATTTT.